These 22 T cell receptor beta chains were all obtained from the same sample, sequenced in a study of blood T cell repertoires in COVID-19. Generated by immunoSEQ multiplex PCR, the TCRdb table keeps only in-frame clones and is missing some. The table includes under 300,000 clones, about four fifths detected once. The sequenced sample consisted of peripheral blood. The source is a man aged 30-40 years who had recovered from COVID-19.

V gene TRBV29-1 combines with J gene TRBJ1-1; D remains unclear. Germline values: CDR1 SQVTM, CDR2 ANQGSEA. This CDR3 contains 15 residues. The germline V and J ends were trimmed by 3 bases and 0 bases, with 14 bases remaining between them. The CDR3 coding sequence is TGCAGCGTTGATCTCCTCGGCAGGTTGAACACTGAAGCTTTCTTT. Translation: CSVDLLGRLNTEAFF.

The genes are TRBV6-1 and TRBJ2-1, with a tentative D call TRBD2 (5 bases). Trimming shortened V by 1 base and J by 3 bases, and 10 bases separated the two germline ends. Germline V gene sequence: CDR1 MNHNS, CDR2 SASEGT. The CDR3 contains 15 residues. CDR3 amino acids: CASSEVSGHYNEQFF. CDR3 sequence (DNA): TGTGCCAGCAGTGAAGTAAGCGGCCACTACAATGAGCAGTTCTTC.

The V call is TRBV5-1, the J call TRBJ2-2, with TRBD1 matching 7 bases. This CDR3 contains 16 residues. Germline CDR1 and CDR2: SGHRS and YFSETQ. Unmatched junction bases numbered 9, after V lost 5 bases and J lost 2 bases. The chain's CDR3 is CASRGSWDSNTGELFF. CDR3 DNA sequence: TGCGCCAGCAGAGGGAGTTGGGACAGCAACACCGGGGAGCTGTTTTTT.

V usage is TRBV7-6 and J usage is TRBJ1-3, with D possibly TRBD1 on 6 matching bases. The V end lost 4 bases, the J end lost 1 base, and 11 bases lay between the germline ends. Germline assignment: CDR1 SGHVS and CDR2 FNYEAQ. The CDR3 has 15 amino acids. The CDR3 sequence is CASSSTGQSGNTIYF. CDR3 DNA: TGTGCCAGCAGCTCCACCGGACAGTCTGGAAACACCATATATTTT.

This chain connects TRBV10-3 to TRBJ1-5; 8 nucleotides line up with TRBD1. Trimming removed 11 bases from V and 0 bases from J; junction bases left unmatched: 12. CDR3 size: 16 residues. The germline gives CDR1 ENHRY, CDR2 SYGVKD. This CDR3 reads CAAPDRGSYSNQPQHF. CDR3 nucleotide sequence: TGTGCCGCCCCCGACAGGGGAAGTTATAGCAATCAGCCCCAGCATTTT.

The J gene is TRBJ1-6, the V gene TRBV6-1, with 9 bases aligning to TRBD1. Trimming removed 0 bases from V and 15 bases from J; junction bases left unmatched: 12. Germline CDR1 reads MNHNS; CDR2 reads SASEGT. The CDR3 runs to 16 residues. The chain's CDR3 is CASSEAGDRVGVNLHF. The CDR3 coding sequence is TGTGCCAGCAGTGAAGCGGGGGACAGGGTTGGGGTCAACCTCCACTTT.

This chain uses TRBV27 with TRBJ2-7; a weak D match, TRBD2 (6 bases). CDR1 is MNHEY and CDR2 is SMNVEV in the germline V gene (reference sequence). The CDR3 contains 15 residues. Trimming took off 5 bases at V and 5 bases at J, with 19 bases between the two ends. CDR3: CASSTGRKGGHEQYF. CDR3 nucleotide sequence: TGTGCCAGCAGTACCGGACGGAAAGGAGGGCACGAGCAGTACTTC.

The chain links TRBV27 to TRBJ2-1; 10 bases line up with TRBD2. This CDR3 has 19 amino acids. V lost 6 bases and J lost 0; bases outside the gene matches: 14. Germline CDR1 reads MNHEY; CDR2 reads SMNVEV (reference sequence). The CDR3 nucleotides read TGTGCCAGCAGACCCCTCCGCGCTAGCGGGGGCCACTCCTACAATGAGCAGTTCTTC. Translation gives CASRPLRASGGHSYNEQFF.

V gene TRBV9 combines with J gene TRBJ2-2; TRBD2 is a possible D gene (7 bases). The CDR3 contains 17 residues. Trimming shortened V by 0 bases and J by 2 bases, and 14 bases separated the two germline ends. Per germline, CDR1 SGDLS and CDR2 YYNGEE. Written as DNA, the CDR3 is TGTGCCAGCAGCGTAGAGGGCGGGGGACAAAACACCGGGGAGCTGTTTTTT. It codes for CASSVEGGGQNTGELFF.

The chain links TRBV28 to TRBJ1-1, with TRBD1 identical over 7 bases. The germline CDR1 and CDR2 sequences are MDHEN and SYDVKM. V gave up 6 bases and J gave up 9 bases; unmatched junction bases: 16. The CDR3 has 15 residues. CDR3 nucleotide sequence: TGTGCCAGCAGACAAACCACCCGGGACAGAAGCAAAGCTTTCTTT. It is translated as CASRQTTRDRSKAFF.

The genes are TRBV7-6 and TRBJ2-5; 8 nucleotides line up with TRBD1. V dropped 5 bases and J dropped 7; count of bases not matched to a gene: 6. The CDR3 loop spans 13 amino acids. Germline loops: CDR1 SGHVS, CDR2 FNYEAQ. CDR3 loop: CASSLGQGGTQYF. CDR3 bases: TGTGCCAGCAGCCTCGGACAGGGAGGGACCCAGTACTTC.

The rearrangement links TRBV7-2 to TRBJ1-6; 10 bases fit TRBD1. CDR3 length: 15 residues. After removal of 5 bases from V and 9 bases from J, the junction contained 7 bases not matched to a gene. CDR1 SGHTA and CDR2 FQGNSA come from the germline V gene. CDR3 sequence: CASSLDRGRISPLHF. The CDR3 nucleotides read TGTGCCAGCAGCCTCGACAGGGGGCGAATTTCACCCCTCCACTTT.

The chain has TRBV5-5 and TRBJ2-7, with 7 bases identical to TRBD2. V shed 3 bases, J shed 0 bases, and the junction held 6 bases outside the gene matches. This CDR3 contains 15 residues. Germline V CDR1 and CDR2: SGHKS, YYEKEE (reference sequence). CDR3 amino acids: CASSSTSLFSYEQYF. The CDR3 DNA reads as TGTGCCAGCAGCTCGACTAGCCTGTTCTCCTACGAGCAGTACTTC.

J is TRBJ2-5 and V is TRBV19, with 8 bases matching TRBD1. This CDR3 is built from 14 residues. The germline gives CDR1 LNHDA, CDR2 SQIVND (reference sequence). Unmatched junction bases numbered 12, after V lost 9 bases and J lost 6 bases. The CDR3 protein is CASRPGQAGQTQYF. The DNA of the CDR3 is TGTGCCAGCAGGCCGGGACAGGCGGGACAGACCCAGTACTTC.

The chain uses TRBV11-2 and TRBJ2-7, with 11 bases aligning to TRBD1. The CDR3 has 15 residues. Germline V lookup: CDR1 SGHAT, CDR2 FQNNGV. The trim removed 5 bases at V and 4 bases at J, leaving 7 bases unmatched. This chain's CDR3 is CASSGGTGGFYEQYV. CDR3 DNA: TGTGCCAGCAGCGGGGGGACAGGGGGGTTTTACGAGCAGTACGTC.

V usage is TRBV15 and J usage is TRBJ2-1; 13 bases are a match to TRBD2. Germline V gives CDR1 LNHNV, CDR2 YYDKDF (reference sequence). CDR3 length equals 16 residues. Trimming removed 5 bases from V and 6 bases from J; junction bases left unmatched: 7. CDR3 residues: CATSATGTSGVNEQFF. The CDR3 coding sequence is TGTGCCACCAGCGCAACCGGGACTAGCGGGGTCAATGAGCAGTTCTTC.

The V and J genes are TRBV5-4 and TRBJ1-3; TRBD1 matches at 8 bases. This CDR3 is built from 16 residues. After removal of 2 bases from V and 2 bases from J, the junction contained 6 bases not matched to a gene. Germline V gene data show CDR1 as SGHNT and CDR2 as YYREEE (reference sequence). CDR3 in DNA: TGTGCCAGCAGCTTAGGAGGACAGGGCGCTGGAAACACCATATATTTT. This translates into CASSLGGQGAGNTIYF.

The chain is built from TRBV7-8 and TRBJ1-3; D perhaps matches TRBD1 (5 bases). There are 14 residues in the CDR3. Germline CDR1 SGHVS, CDR2 FQNEAQ. Trimming cost V 5 bases and J 3 bases, with 11 bases left between them. CDR3 protein: CASSARGVGNTIYF. The CDR3 DNA reads as TGTGCCAGCAGCGCCCGGGGGGTTGGAAACACCATATATTTT.

The V and J genes are TRBV24-1 and TRBJ2-3, with 8 bases identical to TRBD1. The ends lost 4 bases at V and 4 bases at J; junction bases unmatched: 3. From germline, CDR1 is KGHDR and CDR2 SFDVKD. This CDR3 comprises 14 residues. The CDR3 region is CATSDRTGSDTQYF. CDR3 sequence (DNA): TGTGCCACCAGTGACCGGACAGGGTCAGATACGCAGTATTTT.

The chain links TRBV4-1 to TRBJ2-5, with D maybe TRBD1 (6 bases). V was cut by 1 base and J by 2 bases, with 11 bases left in between. The length of the CDR3 is 15 residues. The germline gives CDR1 MGHRA, CDR2 YSYEKL. The CDR3 DNA is TGCGCCAGCAGCCAAGTGGGAACAGGGCAAGAGACCCAGTACTTC. It codes for CASSQVGTGQETQYF.

V is TRBV10-2 and J is TRBJ2-3; a possible D gene is TRBD2 (7 bases). The V gene lost 1 base and the J gene lost 6 bases, with 14 bases spanning the gap. The CDR3 length is 15 residues. Per the germline V gene, CDR1 is WSHSY and CDR2 is SAAADI. In DNA, the CDR3 is TGCGCCAGCAGTGAGTTCCAGGGAGGGGGGGATACGCAGTATTTT. As protein: CASSEFQGGGDTQYF.

This chain uses TRBV5-8 with TRBJ2-3; a possible D gene is TRBD1 (6 bases). There are 15 residues in the CDR3. Looked up from germline, CDR1 is SGHTS and CDR2 is YDEGEE. V was trimmed by 5 bases and J by 1 base, leaving 14 bases between them. DNA of the CDR3: TGTGCCAGCAGTTCTGGACAGACCGGCACAGATACGCAGTATTTT. Protein sequence: CASSSGQTGTDTQYF. Filled out from reference TRBV5-8 and TRBJ2-3, the complete variable domain reads EAGVTQSPTHLIKTRGQQATLRCSPISGHTSVYWYQQALGLGLQFLLWYDEGEERNRGNFPPRFSGRQFPNYSSELNVNALELEDSALYLCASSSGQTGTDTQYFGPGTRLTVL.